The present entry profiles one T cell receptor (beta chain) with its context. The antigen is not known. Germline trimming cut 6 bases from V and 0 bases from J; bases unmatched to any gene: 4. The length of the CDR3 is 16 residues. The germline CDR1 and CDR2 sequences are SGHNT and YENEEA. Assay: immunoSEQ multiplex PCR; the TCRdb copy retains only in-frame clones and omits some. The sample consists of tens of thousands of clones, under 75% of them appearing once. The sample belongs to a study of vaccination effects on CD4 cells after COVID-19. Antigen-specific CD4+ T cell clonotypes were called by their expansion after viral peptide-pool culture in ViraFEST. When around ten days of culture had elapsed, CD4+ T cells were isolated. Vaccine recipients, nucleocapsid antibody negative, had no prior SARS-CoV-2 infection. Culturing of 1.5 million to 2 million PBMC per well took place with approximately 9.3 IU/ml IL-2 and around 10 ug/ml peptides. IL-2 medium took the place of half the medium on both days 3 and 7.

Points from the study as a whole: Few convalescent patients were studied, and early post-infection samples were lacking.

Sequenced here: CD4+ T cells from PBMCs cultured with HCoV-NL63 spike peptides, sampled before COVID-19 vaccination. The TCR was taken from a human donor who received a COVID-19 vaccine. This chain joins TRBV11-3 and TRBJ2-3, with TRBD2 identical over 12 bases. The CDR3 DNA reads TGTGCCAGCAGTACCGGGACTAGCGGGAGCACAGATACGCAGTATTTT. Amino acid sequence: CASSTGTSGSTDTQYF.